This T cell receptor beta chain was profiled in a study of cytomegalovirus exposure and HLA in healthy donors. J lost 2 bases, V lost 4 bases, and 6 bases had no gene match. Germline V gene data show CDR1 as LNHDA and CDR2 as SQIVND (reference sequence). CDR3 size: 15 residues. A multiplex PCR was run with 60 Vbeta primers and 13 Jbeta primers. Assay used: immunoSEQ multiplex PCR; TCRdb lists only in-frame clones, some missing. This table holds approximately 120,000 clones, over 60% found once. The specimen sequenced was PBMCs. The source is an older woman in good health and CMV-seropositive. The V gene is TRBV19, the J gene TRBJ2-3; TRBD2 matches at 7 bases. The CDR3 bases are TGTGCCAGTAGTACACTAGCGAGAAACACAGATACGCAGTATTTT. Translation: CASSTLARNTDTQYF. The whole variable domain, remainder taken from reference TRBV19 and TRBJ2-3, is DGGITQSPKYLFRKEGQNVTLSCEQNLNHDAMYWYRQDPGQGLRLIYYSQIVNDFQKGDIAEGYSVSREKKESFPLTVTSAQKNPTAFYLCASSTLARNTDTQYFGPGTRLTVL.